Reported below is one TCR beta chain. The sample originates from a study of blood T cell repertoires in COVID-19. Study context: Material from acute and convalescent COVID-19 was sourced from the United States, Italy and Spain. The cDNA or gDNA used as material had been derived from T cells, B-cell-depleted T cells, or PBMCs.

Trimming took off 4 bases at V and 2 bases at J, with 12 bases between the two ends. This CDR3 contains 15 residues. Germline assignment: CDR1 SGHDT and CDR2 YYEEEE. In the authors' methods: Quantification of nucleated cells was approximated via reference gene primer amplification. The protocol was immunoSEQ multiplex PCR, while the TCRdb copy is restricted to in-frame clones and leaves out a portion. Clone size and V and J calls were adopted from that table, with D and trimming inferred from the DNA. In the table there are around 370,000 clones, around 91% of which are singletons. The sequence came from a man between 18 and 29 years old with active or convalescent COVID-19. Sequenced input: peripheral blood. The chain recombines TRBV5-6 with TRBJ1-4; maybe TRBD1 (5 bases). CDR3 in DNA: TGTGCCAGCAGCCAACCAGGGTATACTAATGAAAAACTGTTTTTT. This codes for CASSQPGYTNEKLFF.